The T cell receptor beta chain under discussion was sequenced for a study of T cell clonality in common variable immunodeficiency. Study-wide results and limits: Reportedly, TCR beta sequences from common variable immunodeficiency showed fewer deletions and N-nucleotide insertions. CVID subjects showed higher TCRbeta clonality than healthy controls.

This clone was seen ten or more times. As yet, its antigen is unknown. CVID meant reduced serum IgG, IgA and/or IgM plus specific antibody deficiency. Some clones are missing from TCRdb's copy, which holds only in-frame ones; the method was immunoSEQ multiplex PCR. The profile covers about 34,000 clones, none occurring a single time. The source of this sequence is a human donor with common variable immunodeficiency. The sequenced material came from peripheral blood mononuclear cells.

Here the CDR3 reads CASSQAGISYEQYF. CDR3 DNA (partial): TGTGCCAGCAGCCAAGCAGGGATTTCCTACGAG. This rearrangement joins TRBV7-2 to TRBJ2-7, with D possibly matching TRBD1 (5 bases). The read terminates 3 residues before the CDR3 end, so the remaining end is supplied by the germline J gene. V lost 5 bases and J lost 1, with 12 bases in between. Germline CDR1 and CDR2: SGHTA and FQGNSA. The CDR3 contains 14 residues.